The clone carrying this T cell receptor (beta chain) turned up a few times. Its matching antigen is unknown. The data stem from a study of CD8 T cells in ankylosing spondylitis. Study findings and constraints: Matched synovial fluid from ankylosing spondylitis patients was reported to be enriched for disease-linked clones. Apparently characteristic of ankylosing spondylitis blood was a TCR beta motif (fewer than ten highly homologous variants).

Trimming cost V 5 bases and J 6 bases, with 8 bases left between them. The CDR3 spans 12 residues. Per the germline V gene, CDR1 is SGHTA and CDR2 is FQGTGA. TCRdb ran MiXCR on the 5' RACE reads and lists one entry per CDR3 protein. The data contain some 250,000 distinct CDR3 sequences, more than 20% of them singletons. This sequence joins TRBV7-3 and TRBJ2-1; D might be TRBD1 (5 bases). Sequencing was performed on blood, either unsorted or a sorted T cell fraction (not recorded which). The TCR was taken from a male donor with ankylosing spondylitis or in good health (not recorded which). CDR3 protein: CASSLTANEQFF. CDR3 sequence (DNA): TGTGCCAGCAGCCTGACAGCCAATGAGCAGTTCTTC.